These 12 T cell receptor beta chains came from one sample sequenced in a study of graft-versus-host responses after intestinal transplantation. Some clones are missing from TCRdb's copy, which holds only in-frame ones; the method was immunoSEQ multiplex PCR. The repertoire includes approximately 89,000 clones, about nine tenths of them detected once, and more than 15% sits in the top ten. The specimen was PBMCs, collected about 440 days after intestinal transplant. The receptors were gathered from a human patient who received an intestinal transplant, so some T cells may come from the graft donor.

The rearrangement links TRBV11-1 to TRBJ2-5; D uncertain. Germline V CDR1 and CDR2: SGHAT, FQDESV (reference sequence). V dropped 3 bases and J dropped 4 bases, with 6 bases sitting between them. The CDR3 extends over 12 amino acids. The CDR3 nucleotides are TGTGCCAGCAGCTTGACGACAGAGACCCAGTACTTC. This translates into CASSLTTETQYF.

DNA of the CDR3: TGCGCCAGCAGCGTAGGGAATATTGACACTGAAGCTTTCTTT. Its translation is CASSVGNIDTEAFF. The gene calls are TRBV5-1 and TRBJ1-1; D remains ambiguous. The CDR3 has 14 amino acids. V was cut by 4 bases and J by 3 bases, with 13 bases left in between. The germline V gene encodes CDR1 SGHRS and CDR2 YFSETQ. Full variable domain (outside the CDR3, taken from reference TRBV5-1 and TRBJ1-1): KAGVTQTPRYLIKTRGQQVTLSCSPISGHRSVSWYQQTPGQGLQFLFEYFSETQRNKGNFPGRFSGRQFSNSRSEMNVSTLELGDSALYLCASSVGNIDTEAFFGQGTRLTVV.

The gene calls are TRBV6-5 and TRBJ2-6; TRBD1 or TRBD2 may be the D gene (5 bases each). The germline gives CDR1 MNHEY, CDR2 SVGAGI. Trimming cost V 2 bases and J 2 bases, with 10 bases left between them. The CDR3 has 16 amino acids. The CDR3 DNA follows: TGTGCCAGCAGTTACAGGGACGGAACTGGGGCCAACGTCCTGACTTTC. Encoded protein: CASSYRDGTGANVLTF.

The chain couples TRBV5-1 to TRBJ2-1; 8 bases line up with TRBD1. V lost 5 bases and J lost 1; bases outside the gene matches: 5. This CDR3 region has 15 residues. Per germline, CDR1 SGHRS and CDR2 YFSETQ. CDR3 nucleotide sequence: TGCGCCAGCAGGACAGGGGCATTATCCTACAATGAGCAGTTCTTC. It translates to CASRTGALSYNEQFF.

The chain has TRBV6-1 and TRBJ1-3; D is possibly TRBD1 (5 bases). The ends were cut back, 1 base at V and 1 base at J, with 11 bases in the middle. CDR1 is MNHNS and CDR2 is SASEGT in the germline V gene. CDR3 length equals 16 residues. The CDR3: CASSEGSQGSGNTIYF. The CDR3 DNA is TGTGCCAGCAGTGAAGGTTCCCAGGGTTCTGGAAACACCATATATTTT.

The chain couples TRBV5-1 to TRBJ1-1, with 11 positions matching TRBD1. Germline loops: CDR1 SGHRS, CDR2 YFSETQ. V trimming: 4 bases; J trimming: 4 bases; junction bases outside the gene matches: 3. This CDR3 is 14 amino acids long. In DNA form, the CDR3 reads TGCGCCAGCAGCCAGGGACAGGGGGTCACTGAAGCTTTCTTT. This gives the protein CASSQGQGVTEAFF.

The rearrangement joins TRBV6-5 to TRBJ1-1; D is uncertain. Germline values: CDR1 MNHEY, CDR2 SVGAGI. V lost 2 bases to trimming and J lost 1 base, with 5 bases between them. CDR3 size: 13 residues. CDR3 bases: TGTGCCAGCAGTTACCGCAGGAACACTGAAGCTTTCTTT. It is translated as CASSYRRNTEAFF.

The chain combines TRBV7-6 with TRBJ2-5, with 14 bases identical to TRBD2. V dropped 5 bases and J dropped 2; count of bases not matched to a gene: 4. Germline CDR1 SGHVS, CDR2 FNYEAQ. This CDR3 is 16 amino acids long. Written as DNA, the CDR3 is TGTGCCAGCAGCCGGACTAGCGGGGGGCCTCAAGAGACCCAGTACTTC. It specifies CASSRTSGGPQETQYF.

The chain has TRBV9 and TRBJ1-6, with 9 bases that match TRBD1. This CDR3 spans 16 amino acids. V trimming: 4 bases; J trimming: 7 bases; junction bases outside the gene matches: 9. CDR1 and CDR2 (germline): SGDLS, YYNGEE. The CDR3 protein is CASSPQGQGGNSPLHF. The CDR3 DNA sequence: TGTGCCAGCAGCCCCCAGGGACAGGGCGGAAATTCACCCCTCCACTTT.

The chain employs TRBV5-6 and TRBJ2-3; either TRBD1 or TRBD2 may fit D (5 bases each). CDR1 and CDR2 from the germline V gene are SGHDT and YYEEEE. V was trimmed by 6 bases and J by 2 bases, leaving 13 bases between them. CDR3 length equals 14 residues. The CDR3 protein is CASTRDRTTDTQYF. DNA of the CDR3: TGTGCCAGCACCCGGGACCGAACCACAGATACGCAGTATTTT. The full variable domain, in which reference TRBV5-6 and TRBJ2-3 provide the parts outside the CDR3, is DAGVTQSPTHLIKTRGQQVTLRCSPKSGHDTVSWYQQALGQGPQFIFQYYEEEERQRGNFPDRFSGHQFPNYSSELNVNALLLGDSALYLCASTRDRTTDTQYFGPGTRLTVL.

This clone was seen a single time. This chain uses TRBV7-3 with TRBJ2-3; D remains ambiguous. There are 13 residues in the CDR3. Germline-derived CDR1 and CDR2 are SGHTA and FQGTGA. V lost 5 bases and J lost 7, with 13 bases in between. The CDR3 sequence: CASSPSSVYTQYF. For the CDR3, the DNA is TGTGCCAGCAGCCCATCTAGTGTGTATACGCAGTATTTT.

This sequence joins TRBV5-1 and TRBJ1-1; D remains unclear. The CDR3 is 14 amino acids. The germline V gene encodes CDR1 SGHRS and CDR2 YFSETQ. Trimming took off 0 bases at V and 1 base at J, with 7 bases between the two ends. CDR3 in DNA: TGCGCCAGCAGCTTGGGGAATCGGAACACTGAAGCTTTCTTT. Amino acids: CASSLGNRNTEAFF.